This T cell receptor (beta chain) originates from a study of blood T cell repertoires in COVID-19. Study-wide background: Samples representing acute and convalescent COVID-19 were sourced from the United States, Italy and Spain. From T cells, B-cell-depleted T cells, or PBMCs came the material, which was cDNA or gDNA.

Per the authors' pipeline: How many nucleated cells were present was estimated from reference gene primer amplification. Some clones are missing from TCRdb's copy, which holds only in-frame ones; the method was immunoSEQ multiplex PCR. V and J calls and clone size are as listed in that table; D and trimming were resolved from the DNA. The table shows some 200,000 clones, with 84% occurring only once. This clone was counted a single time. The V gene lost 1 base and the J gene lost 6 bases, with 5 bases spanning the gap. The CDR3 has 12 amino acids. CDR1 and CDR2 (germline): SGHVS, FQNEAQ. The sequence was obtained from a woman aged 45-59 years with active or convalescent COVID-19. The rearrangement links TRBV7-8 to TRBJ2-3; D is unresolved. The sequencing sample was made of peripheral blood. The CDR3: CASSLDGDTQYF. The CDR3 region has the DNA TGTGCCAGCAGCTTAGACGGGGATACGCAGTATTTT.